The 29 T cell receptor beta chains below come from one sample, sequenced in a study of shared clonotypes between healthy human individuals. Profiling relied on immunoSEQ multiplex PCR, and the TCRdb table lists in-frame clones only, not all of them. The sample includes 1 million to 1.2 million clones, 77% of them seen just once. The sample comprised memory CD4+ T cells from PBMCs. Specified subset: CD45RA-negative fraction. The receptors were sampled from a man in his late teens or twenties in good health. Some clones in this sample may be carry-over from other donors' samples.

The rearrangement joins TRBV30 to TRBJ2-1; 7 bases fit TRBD2. The germline gives CDR1 GTSNPN, CDR2 SVGIG (reference sequence). The CDR3 is 18 residues long. V was clipped by 0 bases and J by 0 bases; unmatched bases: 11. The CDR3 bases are TGTGCCTGGAGTGTACTTGGGGCTAGCGGAGCCTCCTACAATGAGCAGTTCTTC. This encodes CAWSVLGASGASYNEQFF.

The chain combines TRBV28 with TRBJ1-5; 7 bases are a match to TRBD1. CDR1 is MDHEN, CDR2 SYDVKM, per germline. After removal of 6 bases from V and 6 bases from J, the junction contained 11 bases not matched to a gene. This CDR3 is 15 amino acids long. CDR3 protein: CASRPTQGPGQPQHF. Here the CDR3 DNA reads TGTGCCAGCAGACCGACACAGGGGCCGGGTCAGCCCCAGCATTTT.

J is TRBJ2-1 and V is TRBV11-2, with 10 bases identical to TRBD2. Germline CDR1 and CDR2: SGHAT and FQNNGV. J was trimmed by 3 bases and V by 2 bases; bases with no gene match: 1. The CDR3 contains 15 residues. The CDR3: CASSLLAGVYNEQFF. CDR3 sequence (DNA): TGTGCCAGCAGCTTACTAGCGGGGGTCTACAATGAGCAGTTCTTC.

The chain has TRBV25-1 and TRBJ2-7; D is possibly TRBD1 or TRBD2 (5 bases each). Germline-derived CDR1 and CDR2 are MGHDK and SYGVNS. Trimming removed 2 bases from V and 5 bases from J, with 13 bases in between. The CDR3 has 14 residues. The CDR3 protein is CASSERGSVNEQYF. DNA for the CDR3: TGTGCCAGCAGTGAACGGGGCAGTGTGAACGAGCAGTACTTC.

The chain uses TRBV9 and TRBJ1-3, with 9 bases that match TRBD1. The CDR3 spans 12 residues. V was pared by 2 bases and J by 11 bases, with 2 bases of the junction left unmatched. Germline-derived CDR1 and CDR2 are SGDLS and YYNGEE. The CDR3 loop is CASSVDRGPIYF. The CDR3, as DNA: TGTGCCAGCAGCGTGGACAGGGGACCCATATATTTT.

The J gene is TRBJ1-4, the V gene TRBV5-4; D might be TRBD1 (5 bases). The V gene lost 4 bases and the J gene lost 3 bases, with 16 bases spanning the gap. Germline assignment: CDR1 SGHNT and CDR2 YYREEE (reference sequence). This CDR3 has 16 residues. CDR3 nucleotide sequence: TGTGCCAGCAGCCCGGGGTGGGACCCAGCTAATGAAAAACTGTTTTTT. Protein sequence: CASSPGWDPANEKLFF.

The V call is TRBV4-1, the J call TRBJ2-5; 9 nucleotides match TRBD2. The CDR3 is 17 amino acids. With V trimmed by 1 base and J by 5 bases, 11 bases remained unmatched. Germline loops: CDR1 MGHRA, CDR2 YSYEKL. CDR3 residues: CASSQGSAGGVLETQYF. DNA of the CDR3: TGCGCCAGCAGCCAAGGGTCGGCGGGAGGGGTTTTGGAGACCCAGTACTTC.

This chain connects TRBV27 to TRBJ1-6, with TRBD1 matching over 7 bases. Germline CDR1 MNHEY, CDR2 SMNVEV (reference sequence). V shed 6 bases and J 7 bases; nucleotides not matched to a gene: 6. The CDR3 extends over 14 amino acids. CDR3 loop: CASSGDRDNSPLHF. The CDR3 nucleotides are TGTGCCAGCAGCGGAGACAGGGACAATTCACCCCTCCACTTT.

V usage is TRBV7-2 and J usage is TRBJ2-3; 13 nucleotides match TRBD2. Unmatched junction bases numbered 6, after V lost 5 bases and J lost 7 bases. Germline loops: CDR1 SGHTA, CDR2 FQGNSA. This CDR3 has 15 residues. The CDR3 loop reads CASSPGTSGAHTQYF. In DNA form, the CDR3 reads TGTGCCAGCAGCCCTGGGACTAGCGGGGCTCATACGCAGTATTTT.

The V and J genes are TRBV18 and TRBJ2-3; 8 bases match TRBD2. The CDR3 is 16 residues long. Per the germline V gene, CDR1 is KGHSH and CDR2 is LQKENI. The J segment lost 2 bases and the V segment lost 1 base, leaving 5 bases of the junction unmatched. This chain's CDR3 is CASSPLAGPTTDTQYF. CDR3 nucleotides: TGTGCCAGCTCACCACTAGCGGGACCGACCACAGATACGCAGTATTTT.

This chain links TRBV30 with TRBJ2-5; unclear D gene. Gene TRBJ2-7 matches the end of the DNA better, so the J call may be wrong. Germline lookup yields CDR1 GTSNPN and CDR2 SVGIG (reference sequence). This CDR3 is built from 13 residues. CDR3 nucleotide sequence: TGTGCCTGGAGTGTAGACCGCTCCTACGAGCAGTACTTC. Translating it yields CAWSVDRSYEQYF.

The V call is TRBV28, the J call TRBJ2-1; TRBD2 matches at 13 bases. Germline-derived CDR1 and CDR2 are MDHEN and SYDVKM. The J segment lost 3 bases and the V segment lost 5 bases, leaving 13 bases of the junction unmatched. This CDR3 spans 19 amino acids. In DNA form, the CDR3 reads TGTGCCAGCAGTCCCGCAAATCAGGGACTAGCGGGGTACTACAATGAGCAGTTCTTC. This encodes CASSPANQGLAGYYNEQFF.

This chain uses TRBV28 with TRBJ2-5, with 8 bases fitting TRBD1. Unmatched junction bases numbered 9, after V lost 7 bases and J lost 5 bases. Germline V gene data show CDR1 as MDHEN and CDR2 as SYDVKM. The CDR3 covers 14 residues. The CDR3 reads CASTESGGGETQYF. The CDR3 nucleotides read TGTGCCAGCACGGAGTCAGGGGGCGGTGAGACCCAGTACTTC.

This chain uses TRBV30 with TRBJ1-6; possibly TRBD1 for D (5 bases). The CDR3 runs to 15 residues. The V gene's germline CDR1 is GTSNPN and CDR2 SVGIG (reference sequence). V was trimmed by 0 bases and J by 7 bases, leaving 13 bases between them. The CDR3 spells CAWSVKVGANSPLHF. The CDR3 nucleotides are TGTGCCTGGAGTGTAAAGGTTGGGGCGAATTCACCCCTCCACTTT.

This clone occurred a few times. This specimen includes other DNA sequences encoding the same CDR3. The CDR3 protein is CSVRPLLQGSEQYF. The CDR3 nucleotides read TGCAGCGTCCGACCCCTGTTACAGGGTAGCGAGCAGTACTTC. J is TRBJ2-7 and V is TRBV29-1, with D possibly being TRBD1 (6 bases). V shed 6 bases and J shed 6 bases, with 21 bases lying between them. CDR1 SQVTM and CDR2 ANQGSEA come from the germline V gene. CDR3 length: 14 amino acids.

This clone has more than one count but fewer than ten. V and J are TRBV7-6 and TRBJ2-1; 8 bases map to TRBD2. This CDR3 spans 15 amino acids. V shed 5 bases, J shed 8 bases, and the junction held 11 bases outside the gene matches. The germline V gene has CDR1 SGHVS and CDR2 FNYEAQ. The CDR3 coding sequence is TGTGCCAGCAGCGTAACTAGCGGCACTTGGGATGAGCAGTTCTTC. Translation gives CASSVTSGTWDEQFF.

The rearrangement links TRBV5-8 to TRBJ1-1, with a tentative D call TRBD1 (5 bases). V lost 3 bases to trimming and J lost 0 bases, with 15 bases between them. The germline gives CDR1 SGHTS, CDR2 YDEGEE. The CDR3 totals 16 residues. Here the CDR3 DNA reads TGTGCCAGCAGCTCGTTTTCAGGGAGTATGAACACTGAAGCTTTCTTT. Amino acid sequence: CASSSFSGSMNTEAFF.

CDR3 protein: CASSPPPGLAAQNEQFF. The CDR3 DNA reads TGTGCCAGCAGCCCGCCCCCGGGACTAGCGGCCCAAAATGAGCAGTTCTTC. This chain connects TRBV5-4 to TRBJ2-1; TRBD2 matches 11 bases. Losses at the gene ends were 4 bases for V and 7 bases for J; bases not matched to a gene: 13. Germline-derived CDR1 and CDR2 are SGHNT and YYREEE (reference sequence). The CDR3 consists of 17 residues.

The V and J genes are TRBV18 and TRBJ1-2; no clear D. CDR3 length: 14 residues. The V gene's germline CDR1 is KGHSH and CDR2 LQKENI. V shed 3 bases and J shed 6 bases, with 14 bases lying between them. The CDR3 reads CASSPLLETHGYTF. Here the CDR3 DNA reads TGTGCCAGCTCACCTCTCCTGGAGACTCATGGCTACACCTTC.

The chain uses TRBV28 and TRBJ2-2; no reliable D call. V was shortened by 10 bases and J by 3 bases, with 21 bases between the two germline ends. The CDR3 loop spans 16 amino acids. Germline values: CDR1 MDHEN, CDR2 SYDVKM. The CDR3 here is CATAPNSVSYTGELFF. DNA of the CDR3: TGTGCCACCGCCCCCAACAGCGTCTCATACACCGGGGAGCTGTTTTTT.

Points on this clone: Other DNA sequences in this specimen translate into the identical CDR3. V and J are TRBV28 and TRBJ1-5; TRBD1 matches at 7 bases. The V gene's germline CDR1 is MDHEN and CDR2 SYDVKM. The CDR3 runs to 14 residues. Unmatched junction bases numbered 6, after V lost 4 bases and J lost 6 bases. The DNA for the CDR3 is TGTGCCAGCAGTTCCGCAGGGGGGGGTCAGCCCCAGCATTTT. Its protein is CASSSAGGGQPQHF.

V usage is TRBV4-2 and J usage is TRBJ1-1, with no clear D. CDR1 is LGHNA, CDR2 YNFKEQ, per germline. With 0 bases removed from V and 1 base from J, the gap between germline ends came to 6 bases. The CDR3 spans 14 residues. The CDR3 nucleotides read TGTGCCAGCAGCCAAGACAGGAGGAACACTGAAGCTTTCTTT. Translated: CASSQDRRNTEAFF.

J is TRBJ2-5 and V is TRBV5-1; unclear D gene. CDR1 is SGHRS, CDR2 YFSETQ, per germline. With 0 bases removed from V and 5 bases from J, the gap between germline ends came to 14 bases. This CDR3 spans 15 amino acids. CDR3 nucleotide sequence: TGCGCCAGCAGCTTGGCCGAGGCCCCCGGGGAGACCCAGTACTTC. Translation gives CASSLAEAPGETQYF.

This chain links TRBV11-2 with TRBJ1-4; D ambiguous. This CDR3 has 15 amino acids. Trimming stripped 4 bases from V and 0 bases from J, with 9 bases between. Germline CDR1 SGHAT, CDR2 FQNNGV. CDR3 bases: TGTGCCAGCAGCTCCCTTGGAGCAACTAATGAAAAACTGTTTTTT. Translation: CASSSLGATNEKLFF.

The chain uses TRBV28 and TRBJ2-7; weak D call: TRBD1 (6 bases). Trimming pared 6 bases from V and 4 bases from J, leaving 13 bases between. The germline V gene has CDR1 MDHEN and CDR2 SYDVKM. There are 13 residues in the CDR3. The CDR3 sequence is CASRQGHPYEQYF. Here the CDR3 DNA reads TGTGCCAGCAGACAGGGCCACCCATACGAGCAGTACTTC. Full variable domain (outside the CDR3, taken from reference TRBV28 and TRBJ2-7): DVKVTQSSRYLVKRTGEKVFLECVQDMDHENMFWYRQDPGLGLRLIYFSYDVKMKEKGDIPEGYSVSREKKERFSLILESASTNQTSMYLCASRQGHPYEQYFGPGTRLTVT.

The chain uses TRBV9 and TRBJ1-3; D is unclear. V was pared by 0 bases and J by 0 bases, with 7 bases between. The CDR3 runs 15 residues. CDR1 SGDLS and CDR2 YYNGEE come from the germline V gene. The CDR3 protein is CASSVVPDSGNTIYF. The CDR3 DNA reads as TGTGCCAGCAGCGTAGTGCCGGACTCTGGAAACACCATATATTTT. The full variable domain, in which reference TRBV9 and TRBJ1-3 provide the parts outside the CDR3, is DSGVTQTPKHLITATGQRVTLRCSPRSGDLSVYWYQQSLDQGLQFLIQYYNGEERAKGNILERFSAQQFPDLHSELNLSSLELGDSALYFCASSVVPDSGNTIYFGEGSWLTVV.

This clone has more than one count but fewer than ten. The sample holds other DNA sequences that translate to the same CDR3. The V gene is TRBV30, the J gene TRBJ2-3; the D gene is possibly TRBD2 (7 bases). V was trimmed by 3 bases and J by 0 bases, leaving 10 bases between them. Germline CDR1 is GTSNPN and CDR2 is SVGIG (reference sequence). CDR3 length: 14 residues. The CDR3 DNA reads as TGTGCCTGGAGCGGGGGGCAAAGCACAGATACGCAGTATTTT. Amino acids: CAWSGGQSTDTQYF. Drawing the rest from reference TRBV30 and TRBJ2-3, the complete variable domain is SQTIHQWPATLVQPVGSPLSLECTVEGTSNPNLYWYRQAAGRGLQLLFYSVGIGQISSEVPQNLSASRPQDRQFILSSKKLLLSDSGFYLCAWSGGQSTDTQYFGPGTRLTVL.

The genes are TRBV9 and TRBJ1-1; D remains unclear. This CDR3 spans 15 amino acids. CDR1 and CDR2 from the germline V gene are SGDLS and YYNGEE. V was shortened by 0 bases and J by 7 bases, with 16 bases between the two germline ends. CDR3 sequence: CASSVVGQGGFEAFF. Written as DNA, the CDR3 is TGTGCCAGCAGCGTAGTCGGGCAAGGAGGGTTTGAAGCTTTCTTT.

The chain has TRBV6-1 and TRBJ1-2; 8 bases are a match to TRBD1. V lost 4 bases, J lost 8 bases, and 9 bases stayed unmatched. There are 14 residues in the CDR3. CDR1 is MNHNS and CDR2 is SASEGT in the germline V gene. CDR3 sequence (DNA): TGTGCCAGCAGTGTGGACAGGGATTTGCGGGGCTACACCTTC. This translates into CASSVDRDLRGYTF.